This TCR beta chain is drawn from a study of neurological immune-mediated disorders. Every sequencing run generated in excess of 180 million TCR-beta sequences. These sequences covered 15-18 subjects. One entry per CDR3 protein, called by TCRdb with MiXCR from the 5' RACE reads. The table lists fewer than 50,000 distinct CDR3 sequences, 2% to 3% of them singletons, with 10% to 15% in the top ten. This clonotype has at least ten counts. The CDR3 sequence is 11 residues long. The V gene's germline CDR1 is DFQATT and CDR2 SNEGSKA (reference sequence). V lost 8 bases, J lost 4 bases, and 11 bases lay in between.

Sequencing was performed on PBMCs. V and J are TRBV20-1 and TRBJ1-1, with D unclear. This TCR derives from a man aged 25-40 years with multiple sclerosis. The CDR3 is CSSPERTEAFF. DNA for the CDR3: TGCAGTTCTCCGGAACGCACTGAAGCTTTCTTT.